The 11 T cell receptor beta chains below come from one sample, sequenced in a study of CD8 T cells in ankylosing spondylitis. TCRdb reprocessed the 5' RACE reads via MiXCR and lists one record per CDR3 protein. The table records 250,000 or so distinct CDR3 sequences, about 10% of them present only once. Sequenced sample: blood, either unsorted or a sorted T cell fraction (not recorded which). The receptors were sampled from a male donor with ankylosing spondylitis or in good health (not recorded which).

This clonotype was picked up many times. This chain links TRBV29-1 with TRBJ2-1; 8 bases match TRBD1. Trimming at V came to 3 bases and at J to 9 bases, leaving 7 bases not matched to a gene. The V gene's germline CDR1 is SQVTM and CDR2 ANQGSEA. The CDR3 loop spans 13 amino acids. In DNA form, the CDR3 reads TGCAGCGTTGATAAACAGGGGGATGGTGAGCAGTTCTTC. Residues: CSVDKQGDGEQFF.

The chain couples TRBV4-1 to TRBJ2-7, with 7 bases matching TRBD1. The CDR3 has 18 amino acids. Germline V CDR1 and CDR2: MGHRA, YSYEKL. V was clipped by 0 bases and J by 5 bases; unmatched bases: 16. CDR3 residues: CASSQERMPTGSTHEQYF. For the CDR3, the DNA is TGCGCCAGCAGCCAAGAAAGAATGCCGACAGGGTCCACCCACGAGCAGTACTTC.

This clonotype was counted at least ten times. The rearrangement links TRBV18 to TRBJ2-1; perhaps TRBD1 as D (5 bases). Germline V gene data show CDR1 as KGHSH and CDR2 as LQKENI. This CDR3 spans 15 amino acids. The V and J ends lost 5 bases and 5 bases respectively, with 16 bases between them. CDR3 residues: CASSVAPGPDNEQFF. For the CDR3, the DNA is TGTGCCAGCTCAGTAGCCCCAGGGCCCGACAATGAGCAGTTCTTC.

There are many counts of this clonotype. The gene calls are TRBV29-1 and TRBJ2-6; D gene uncertain. The CDR3 contains 13 residues. CDR1 and CDR2 from the germline V gene are SQVTM and ANQGSEA. V lost 7 bases to trimming and J lost 1 base, with 8 bases between them. The CDR3 spells CSGTESGANVLTF. For the CDR3, the DNA is TGCAGCGGTACAGAGTCTGGGGCCAACGTCCTGACTTTC.

This clonotype was observed many times. The chain joins TRBV5-1 to TRBJ2-1; TRBD2 agrees at 9 bases. Germline CDR1 is SGHRS and CDR2 is YFSETQ. This CDR3 comprises 15 residues. The J segment lost 4 bases and the V segment lost 0 bases, leaving 2 bases of the junction unmatched. The CDR3 here is CASSLGLAVYNEQFF. The CDR3 coding sequence is TGCGCCAGCAGCTTGGGACTAGCGGTATACAATGAGCAGTTCTTC.

This clonotype was detected ten times or more. J is TRBJ2-7 and V is TRBV4-1; TRBD1 aligns across 11 bases. This CDR3 region has 18 residues. The trim removed 0 bases at V and 3 bases at J, leaving 10 bases unmatched. Germline V CDR1 and CDR2: MGHRA, YSYEKL. The CDR3 DNA reads as TGCGCCAGCAGCCAAGACTGGGACAGGGGGATTGTAGGCTACGAGCAGTACTTC. It encodes CASSQDWDRGIVGYEQYF.

This clonotype was found many times. The chain links TRBV4-1 to TRBJ2-4; the match to TRBD2 covers 10 bases. Germline V gene data show CDR1 as MGHRA and CDR2 as YSYEKL. The CDR3 spans 18 residues. V shed 0 bases and J 7 bases; nucleotides not matched to a gene: 12. CDR3 region: CASSQDELAGPTKNIQYF. The CDR3 DNA is TGCGCCAGCAGCCAAGATGAACTAGCGGGACCCACAAAGAACATTCAGTACTTC.

This clonotype came up a few times. The genes are TRBV11-2 and TRBJ1-3; the D gene is possibly TRBD1 (5 bases). This CDR3 has 18 amino acids. V shed 4 bases and J shed 3 bases, with 22 bases lying between them. Germline values: CDR1 SGHAT, CDR2 FQNNGV. The CDR3 sequence: CASSYGPRVGLIGNTIYF. CDR3 nucleotide sequence: TGTGCCAGCAGCTACGGACCCAGGGTGGGTCTGATTGGAAACACCATATATTTT.

The chain is built from TRBV7-9 and TRBJ1-1; D not resolved. The V gene's germline CDR1 is SEHNR and CDR2 FQNEAQ (reference sequence). V lost 1 base to trimming and J lost 1 base, with 10 bases between them. The CDR3 has 15 residues. CDR3 amino acids: CASSLDIAGNTEAFF. The CDR3, as DNA: TGTGCCAGCAGCTTAGATATAGCGGGGAACACTGAAGCTTTCTTT.

Many counts were recorded for this clonotype. The chain is built from TRBV12-3 or TRBV12-4 and TRBJ1-2, with D hard to call. The CDR3 spans 15 residues. The germline V and J ends were trimmed by 3 bases and 4 bases, with 15 bases remaining between them. The CDR3 DNA reads TGTGCCAGCAGTTTCGGCGGAGACTACTCCTATGGCTACACCTTC. It encodes CASSFGGDYSYGYTF.

This clonotype was observed many times. J is TRBJ2-4 and V is TRBV13; 7 positions agree with TRBD1. The germline V gene has CDR1 PRHDT and CDR2 FYEKMQ (reference sequence). The ends lost 0 bases at V and 5 bases at J; junction bases unmatched: 7. The CDR3 runs 16 residues. CDR3 sequence (DNA): TGTGCCAGCAGCTTAGGGGCCGGACAGGTTGAAAACATTCAGTACTTC. Encoded protein: CASSLGAGQVENIQYF.